These 19 T cell receptor beta chains originate from one sample sequenced in a study of T cell repertoires in cytomegalovirus infection. TCRdb independently ran MiXCR on the reads; one entry per CDR3 protein. The repertoire holds over 300,000 distinct CDR3 sequences, with over 7.5% as singletons. Sequencing was done on a sample of PBMCs. These TCRs come from a human donor in good health (CMV status not recorded). Some clones in this sample may be carry-over from other donors' samples.

This clonotype was observed many times. V usage is TRBV19 and J usage is TRBJ1-1; the D is unclear. The CDR3 sequence is 15 residues long. CDR1 is LNHDA and CDR2 is SQIVND in the germline V gene (reference sequence). V was clipped by 6 bases and J by 6 bases, with 20 bases between them. The CDR3 is CASSPPGLPYPEAFF. The DNA for the CDR3 is TGTGCCAGTAGCCCACCAGGTCTGCCCTACCCTGAAGCTTTCTTT.

The chain has TRBV20-1 and TRBJ2-5; TRBD1 might be the D (6 bases). The CDR3 contains 14 residues. Trimming left V 4 bases short and J 5 bases short, with 17 bases between. The V gene's germline CDR1 is DFQATT and CDR2 SNEGSKA (reference sequence). The CDR3 coding sequence is TGCAGTGCTACAACCCGGGACACGTTGGAGACCCAGTACTTC. Its protein is CSATTRDTLETQYF.

This clonotype was seen only a few times. This sequence joins TRBV6-6 and TRBJ2-2; 7 bases agree with TRBD1. Trimming at V came to 4 bases and at J to 2 bases, leaving 4 bases not matched to a gene. The CDR3 has 15 residues. Per the germline V gene, CDR1 is MNHNY and CDR2 is SVGAGI (reference sequence). In DNA, the CDR3 is TGTGCCAGCAGTTGGACAGGACCTAACACCGGGGAGCTGTTTTTT. Protein sequence: CASSWTGPNTGELFF.

The chain employs TRBV28 and TRBJ1-4; a possible D gene is TRBD1 (5 bases). V lost 10 bases, J lost 7 bases, and 16 bases lay in between. The CDR3 loop spans 13 amino acids. Germline CDR1 MDHEN, CDR2 SYDVKM. The DNA of the CDR3 is TGTGCCACTGCGGGGGGAGTACGTGAAAAACTGTTTTTT. Its protein is CATAGGVREKLFF. Together with reference TRBV28 and TRBJ1-4, the CDR3 gives the full variable domain: DVKVTQSSRYLVKRTGEKVFLECVQDMDHENMFWYRQDPGLGLRLIYFSYDVKMKEKGDIPEGYSVSREKKERFSLILESASTNQTSMYLCATAGGVREKLFFGSGTQLSVL.

This clonotype showed up many times. The rearrangement joins TRBV7-2 to TRBJ2-3, with D unresolved. The CDR3 is made up of 15 amino acids. V was trimmed by 2 bases and J by 0 bases, leaving 9 bases between them. In germline, CDR1 is SGHTA, CDR2 FQGNSA. This CDR3 reads CASSLNSASTDTQYF. CDR3 nucleotide sequence: TGTGCCAGCAGCTTAAATTCAGCTAGCACAGATACGCAGTATTTT.

The CDR3 coding sequence is TGTGCCAGCAGTCGGGCCGGGGGGGGTAACTATGGCTACACCTTC. Translation gives CASSRAGGGNYGYTF. This rearrangement joins TRBV12-3 or TRBV12-4 to TRBJ1-2, with a possible D match to TRBD1 (5 bases). Trimming removed 5 bases at V and 1 base at J, with 14 bases between. The CDR3 loop spans 15 amino acids.

This clonotype appeared many times. The chain recombines TRBV7-2 with TRBJ1-2; tentatively, D is TRBD1 (5 bases). The ends were cut back, 6 bases at V and 6 bases at J, with 17 bases in the middle. The CDR3 is 14 amino acids. Looked up from germline, CDR1 is SGHTA and CDR2 is FQGNSA. The CDR3 loop is CASSSFLRENGYTF. The CDR3 nucleotides are TGTGCCAGCAGTTCTTTTCTCAGGGAAAATGGCTACACCTTC.

This clonotype was counted between two and nine times. The chain employs TRBV6-2 or TRBV6-3 and TRBJ1-3; TRBD1 is a possible D gene (5 bases). CDR1 and CDR2 from the germline V gene are MNHEY and SVGEGT. Trimming removed 8 bases from V and 0 bases from J, with 17 bases in between. This CDR3 has 16 amino acids. The CDR3 DNA reads TGTGCCAGCTGGGGGACGCGAGGAACCTCTGGAAACACCATATATTTT. Translated, it gives CASWGTRGTSGNTIYF.

The genes are TRBV4-2 and TRBJ2-1; 11 bases are shared with TRBD2. Germline loops: CDR1 LGHNA, CDR2 YNFKEQ. CDR3 length: 18 amino acids. The V and J ends lost 5 bases and 0 bases, in that order; junction bases with no gene match: 9. The CDR3 nucleotides read TGTGCCAGCAGCACAACAGCTAGCGGGAGGCCCTCCTACAATGAGCAGTTCTTC. This gives the protein CASSTTASGRPSYNEQFF.

V and J are TRBV4-1 and TRBJ1-5; a possible D gene is TRBD1 (6 bases). The germline V gene encodes CDR1 MGHRA and CDR2 YSYEKL. This CDR3 has 15 amino acids. Trimming pared 0 bases from V and 9 bases from J, leaving 15 bases between. The CDR3 protein is CASSQEGTSVGPQHF. In nucleotides, the CDR3 is TGCGCCAGCAGCCAAGAGGGGACATCGGTGGGGCCCCAGCATTTT.

This clonotype was observed a few times. This chain joins TRBV29-1 and TRBJ1-2, with D possibly TRBD1 on 5 matching bases. V gave up 4 bases and J gave up 5 bases, with 17 bases separating them. CDR1 is SQVTM, CDR2 ANQGSEA, per germline. This CDR3 spans 14 amino acids. CDR3 in DNA: TGCAGCGTTGTTGGGGGAACGGGACGTTATGGCTACACCTTC. It specifies CSVVGGTGRYGYTF.

The chain recombines TRBV19 with TRBJ1-1; TRBD1 is a possible D gene (5 bases). The V and J ends lost 5 bases and 5 bases respectively, with 15 bases between them. Germline V gives CDR1 LNHDA, CDR2 SQIVND (reference sequence). The CDR3 spans 14 residues. In DNA form, the CDR3 reads TGTGCCAGTAGTCGCGCAGGGACGGGAACTGAAGCTTTCTTT. Amino acids: CASSRAGTGTEAFF.

Ten or more counts support this clonotype. The CDR3 loop is CASSFRPWDRKETQYF. The CDR3 nucleotides are TGTGCCAGCAGCTTCCGTCCCTGGGACAGGAAAGAGACCCAGTACTTC. The genes are TRBV7-2 and TRBJ2-5, with 8 bases matching TRBD1. The CDR3 extends over 16 amino acids. V shed 3 bases, J shed 3 bases, and the junction held 9 bases outside the gene matches. Germline lookup yields CDR1 SGHTA and CDR2 FQGNSA.

This clonotype was counted only a few times. The chain combines TRBV4-2 with TRBJ2-7; 7 bases map to TRBD2. CDR3 size: 17 residues. CDR1 is LGHNA and CDR2 is YNFKEQ in the germline V gene. Trimming took 3 bases from V and 4 from J; bases not matched to a gene: 15. CDR3 in DNA: TGTGCCAGCAGCCACGTTTCTTTAGCCGGGGGGAAGTACGAGCAGTACTTC. It encodes CASSHVSLAGGKYEQYF.

The rearrangement joins TRBV6-5 to TRBJ2-3, with 8 bases fitting TRBD2. Germline V lookup: CDR1 MNHEY, CDR2 SVGAGI. J gave up 2 bases and V 6 bases, and 7 bases lay outside the gene matches. The CDR3 contains 15 residues. The CDR3, as DNA: TGTGCCAGCAGGGTAAAAGCGGGAGCCACAGATACGCAGTATTTT. Its translation is CASRVKAGATDTQYF.

This clonotype has ten or more counts. V and J are TRBV7-9 and TRBJ1-4; TRBD1 is a possible D gene (5 bases). V was clipped by 7 bases and J by 0 bases, with 15 bases between them. The germline gives CDR1 SEHNR, CDR2 FQNEAQ (reference sequence). This CDR3 region has 16 residues. The chain's CDR3 is CASTPGRIATNEKLFF. For the CDR3, the DNA is TGTGCCAGCACCCCAGGGAGAATAGCAACTAATGAAAAACTGTTTTTT.

The gene calls are TRBV2 and TRBJ1-2; no clear D. Germline loops: CDR1 SNHLY, CDR2 FYNNEI. The CDR3 runs 15 residues. With 6 bases removed from V and 5 bases from J, the gap between germline ends came to 19 bases. CDR3 sequence reads: CASSRAPASSYGYTF. The CDR3 coding sequence is TGTGCCAGCAGCCGGGCGCCAGCCTCAAGTTATGGCTACACCTTC.

The V call is TRBV6-2 or TRBV6-3, the J call TRBJ2-1, with 10 bases fitting TRBD1. The CDR3 has 14 residues. J lost 12 bases, V lost 7 bases, and 12 bases had no gene match. Germline V CDR1 and CDR2: MNHEY, SVGEGT. CDR3 in amino acids: CASTLGQGVLRQFF. In DNA, the CDR3 is TGTGCCAGCACCCTAGGACAGGGGGTGTTAAGGCAGTTCTTC.

Only a few counts were recorded for this clonotype. The chain employs TRBV7-8 and TRBJ2-3, with 13 nucleotides matching TRBD2. The CDR3 length is 15 residues. V trimming: 7 bases; J trimming: 4 bases; junction bases outside the gene matches: 5. The germline V gene encodes CDR1 SGHVS and CDR2 FQNEAQ. CDR3 sequence reads: CASTTGLAGSDTQYF. Written as DNA, the CDR3 is TGTGCCAGCACCACGGGACTAGCGGGGTCAGATACGCAGTATTTT. Complete variable domain (other parts from reference TRBV7-8 and TRBJ2-3): GAGVSQSPRYKVAKRGQDVALRCDPISGHVSLFWYQQALGQGPEFLTYFQNEAQLDKSGLPSDRFFAERPEGSVSTLKIQRTQQEDSAVYLCASTTGLAGSDTQYFGPGTRLTVL.